The 30 T cell receptor beta chains below come from one sample, sequenced in a study of identical twins. TCRdb re-derived calls from the 5' RACE reads in MiXCR, one entry per CDR3 protein. The profile shows more than 600,000 distinct CDR3 sequences, about 20% of them singletons. These data are also associated with another study on T cells expressing NK-cell markers.

The sample comprised PBMCs. All receptors come from a woman aged 18-29 years in good health.

This clonotype was found a few times. The V and J genes are TRBV7-2 and TRBJ2-7; 12 positions match TRBD2. The CDR3 covers 17 residues. CDR1 is SGHTA, CDR2 FQGNSA, per germline. Losses at the gene ends were 5 bases for V and 0 bases for J; bases not matched to a gene: 8. CDR3 amino acids: CASSHHRTSGNSYEQYF. CDR3 bases: TGTGCCAGCAGCCATCATAGGACTAGCGGGAACTCCTACGAGCAGTACTTC.

This chain joins TRBV4-3 and TRBJ1-1; perhaps TRBD1 as D (6 bases). The germline gives CDR1 LGHNA, CDR2 YSLEER. There are 14 residues in the CDR3. Trimming took off 4 bases at V and 4 bases at J, with 13 bases between the two ends. This CDR3 reads CASSPGGAPTEAFF. DNA of the CDR3: TGCGCCAGCAGCCCGGGGGGGGCCCCCACTGAAGCTTTCTTT.

This clonotype occurred a few times. An end of the junction does not agree with germline; a read error may underlie this. The V call is TRBV7-7, the J call TRBJ2-3; TRBD2 matches at 10 bases. Looked up from germline, CDR1 is SSHAT and CDR2 is FNYEAQ (reference sequence). The CDR3 spans 15 residues. Here the CDR3 DNA reads TGTGCTAGCAGCTTGTTTAGCGGGGGGCATGGTACGCAGTATTTT. Translated: CASSLFSGGHGTQYF.

This clonotype occurred a few times. The V gene is TRBV12-3 or TRBV12-4, the J gene TRBJ2-3; D possibly uses TRBD1 or TRBD2 (5 bases each). This CDR3 spans 16 amino acids. Trimming took off 5 bases at V and 3 bases at J, with 18 bases between the two ends. CDR3 sequence (DNA): TGTGCCAGCAGTCCCCGGGTTGGGGGTAAAACAGATACGCAGTATTTT. Translated, it gives CASSPRVGGKTDTQYF.

This sequence joins TRBV7-6 and TRBJ2-1, with D possibly called TRBD1 or TRBD2 (5 bases each). Germline CDR1 reads SGHVS; CDR2 reads FNYEAQ. The V gene lost 1 base and the J gene lost 6 bases, with 10 bases spanning the gap. This CDR3 comprises 14 residues. CDR3 in amino acids: CASSLVNGGNEQFF. The CDR3 DNA reads TGTGCCAGCAGCTTAGTTAATGGGGGCAATGAGCAGTTCTTC.

This clonotype came up a few times. The rearrangement uses TRBV4-2 and TRBJ2-7; D is undetermined. The CDR3 is 13 residues long. CDR1 is LGHNA and CDR2 is YNFKEQ in the germline V gene. The V end was cut by 1 base, the J end by 2 bases, with 6 bases between. The CDR3 nucleotides are TGTGCCAGCAGCCAAGGACCCCCCTACGAGCAGTACTTC. It encodes CASSQGPPYEQYF.

This clonotype was counted only a few times. The chain carries TRBV5-6 and TRBJ2-3; a possible D gene is TRBD2 (5 bases). Germline V CDR1 and CDR2: SGHDT, YYEEEE. The CDR3 loop spans 13 amino acids. Trimming took off 6 bases at V and 2 bases at J, with 10 bases between the two ends. Written as DNA, the CDR3 is TGTGCCAGCAAGTCGGGGTACACAGATACGCAGTATTTT. This gives the protein CASKSGYTDTQYF.

The CDR3 region is CASSLELNTGELFF. The CDR3 nucleotides read TGCGCCAGCAGCTTGGAGTTGAACACCGGGGAGCTGTTTTTT. J is TRBJ2-2 and V is TRBV5-1; D not resolved. Deletions cut 0 bases from V and 1 base from J, with 4 bases between. Per the germline V gene, CDR1 is SGHRS and CDR2 is YFSETQ. The CDR3 length is 14 residues.

The chain couples TRBV4-1 to TRBJ1-5, with D possibly matching TRBD1 (6 bases). The V and J ends lost 0 bases and 5 bases respectively, with 11 bases between them. This CDR3 spans 15 amino acids. CDR1 is MGHRA and CDR2 is YSYEKL in the germline V gene. CDR3 protein: CASSQDRDKYQPQHF. The DNA for the CDR3 is TGCGCCAGCAGCCAAGACCGGGACAAGTATCAGCCCCAGCATTTT.

This clonotype was picked up one time. V usage is TRBV3-1 and J usage is TRBJ1-1, with D possibly TRBD1 on 5 matching bases. CDR1 is LGHDT, CDR2 YNNKEL, per germline (reference sequence). The CDR3 contains 15 residues. V lost 5 bases to trimming and J lost 1 base, with 14 bases between them. DNA for the CDR3: TGTGCCAGCAGCAGAAGCAGGGCGGCGAACACTGAAGCTTTCTTT. The encoded protein is CASSRSRAANTEAFF.

The chain joins TRBV2 to TRBJ1-1; 7 bases are a match to TRBD1. CDR1 is SNHLY and CDR2 is FYNNEI in the germline V gene. With V trimmed by 11 bases and J by 4 bases, 4 bases remained unmatched. The CDR3 extends over 11 amino acids. CDR3 residues: CASYRGTEAFF. CDR3 DNA: TGTGCCTCCTACAGGGGCACTGAAGCTTTCTTT.

The rearrangement joins TRBV4-3 to TRBJ1-4, with a weak D call TRBD1 (5 bases). The CDR3 totals 15 residues. Trimming left V 4 bases short and J 5 bases short, with 14 bases between. Germline V gene lookup returns CDR1 LGHNA and CDR2 YSLEER. CDR3 DNA: TGCGCCAGCAGCCCGTCTGGACACCTCAATGAAAAACTGTTTTTT. This sequence encodes CASSPSGHLNEKLFF.

The chain carries TRBV2 and TRBJ2-3; 7 positions match TRBD1. The germline CDR1 and CDR2 sequences are SNHLY and FYNNEI. The CDR3 covers 14 residues. V was pared by 7 bases and J by 2 bases, with 6 bases of the junction left unmatched. CDR3 residues: CASMRQGVTDTQYF. The CDR3, as DNA: TGTGCCAGCATGCGGCAGGGGGTCACAGATACGCAGTATTTT.

This clonotype was counted a few times. The V and J genes are TRBV6-1 and TRBJ2-1; 16 positions agree with TRBD2. In germline, CDR1 is MNHNS, CDR2 SASEGT. CDR3 length: 16 amino acids. V was clipped by 5 bases and J by 7 bases; unmatched bases: 5. The CDR3 region is CASSTMGLAGGNEQFF. The CDR3 DNA reads as TGTGCCAGCAGTACTATGGGACTAGCGGGGGGGAATGAGCAGTTCTTC.

This clonotype was seen more than once but under ten times. The CDR3 spells CASSRGGLAGGPAQYF. The DNA of the CDR3 is TGTGCCAGCAGCCGAGGGGGGCTAGCGGGAGGTCCTGCGCAGTATTTT. The chain links TRBV12-3 or TRBV12-4 to TRBJ2-3; 11 bases map to TRBD2. CDR3 length: 16 amino acids. Germline trimming cut 6 bases from V and 10 bases from J; bases unmatched to any gene: 15.

The table lists this clonotype with many counts. The V gene is TRBV5-5, the J gene TRBJ2-1; no firm D call. The V end was cut by 4 bases, the J end by 7 bases, with 9 bases between. The V gene's germline CDR1 is SGHKS and CDR2 YYEKEE (reference sequence). This CDR3 is built from 12 residues. CDR3 sequence reads: CASSPWQNEQFF. CDR3 nucleotides: TGTGCCAGCAGCCCCTGGCAAAATGAGCAGTTCTTC.

This clonotype has a handful of counts. The genes are TRBV20-1 and TRBJ2-1, with 13 bases identical to TRBD2. Germline CDR1 and CDR2: DFQATT and SNEGSKA (reference sequence). This CDR3 contains 17 residues. V lost 4 bases and J lost 3; bases outside the gene matches: 9. For the CDR3, the DNA is TGCAGTGCTACAGGGACTAGCGGGGCCAAGGACTACAATGAGCAGTTCTTC. Amino acid sequence: CSATGTSGAKDYNEQFF.

As DNA, the CDR3 is TGCAGCGTTGAGCTGGCTCGGGCTAGCGCTTACAATGAGCAGTTCTTC. Translated: CSVELARASAYNEQFF. The V gene is TRBV29-1, the J gene TRBJ2-1; weak D call: TRBD2 (6 bases). Trimming pared 3 bases from V and 4 bases from J, leaving 19 bases between. Germline lookup yields CDR1 SQVTM and CDR2 ANQGSEA. This CDR3 contains 16 residues.

This chain links TRBV28 with TRBJ2-7; 8 bases are a match to TRBD1. The V segment lost 6 bases and the J segment 3 bases; nucleotides outside the gene matches: 16. The CDR3 extends over 17 amino acids. Germline V gene sequence: CDR1 MDHEN, CDR2 SYDVKM. DNA of the CDR3: TGTGCCAGCAGCTCCCCAGGAGAAGGGACAGGAATCTACGAGCAGTACTTC. It yields the protein CASSSPGEGTGIYEQYF. Complete variable domain (other parts from reference TRBV28 and TRBJ2-7): DVKVTQSSRYLVKRTGEKVFLECVQDMDHENMFWYRQDPGLGLRLIYFSYDVKMKEKGDIPEGYSVSREKKERFSLILESASTNQTSMYLCASSSPGEGTGIYEQYFGPGTRLTVT.

This clonotype came up a few times. The rearrangement uses TRBV6-5 and TRBJ1-2; TRBD1 agrees at 9 bases. The V and J ends lost 2 bases and 8 bases, in that order; junction bases with no gene match: 9. The CDR3 is made up of 15 amino acids. From germline, CDR1 is MNHEY and CDR2 SVGAGI. This CDR3 is CASSYPRDRVGGYTF. For the CDR3, the DNA is TGTGCCAGCAGTTACCCCCGGGACAGGGTAGGCGGCTACACCTTC.

This sequence joins TRBV6-6 and TRBJ2-1, with D perhaps matching TRBD1 (5 bases). V lost 5 bases to trimming and J lost 7 bases, with 12 bases between them. Germline CDR1 reads MNHNY; CDR2 reads SVGAGI (reference sequence). This CDR3 has 13 residues. The chain's CDR3 is CASSTGVSNEQFF. In DNA form, the CDR3 reads TGTGCCAGCAGTACAGGAGTTTCAAATGAGCAGTTCTTC.

Only a few counts were recorded for this clonotype. The chain couples TRBV6-5 to TRBJ2-1; 13 bases align to TRBD2. Germline trimming cut 4 bases from V and 6 bases from J; bases unmatched to any gene: 3. The CDR3 runs to 15 residues. From germline, CDR1 is MNHEY and CDR2 SVGAGI. Here the CDR3 DNA reads TGTGCCAGCAGTTTCGGACTAGCGGGGGCCAATGAGCAGTTCTTC. It translates to CASSFGLAGANEQFF.

J is TRBJ2-3 and V is TRBV12-3 or TRBV12-4; 8 positions match TRBD2. This CDR3 spans 14 amino acids. V dropped 8 bases and J dropped 2; count of bases not matched to a gene: 6. As DNA, the CDR3 is TGTGCCAGCGCGACTAGCGCAACCACAGATACGCAGTATTTT. It translates to CASATSATTDTQYF.

This clonotype was observed many times. The gene calls are TRBV12-3 or TRBV12-4 and TRBJ2-1, with 8 bases lining up with TRBD2. There are 14 residues in the CDR3. Germline trimming cut 2 bases from V and 5 bases from J; bases unmatched to any gene: 2. The CDR3 loop reads CASSLRRGDNEQFF. CDR3 DNA: TGTGCCAGCAGTTTAAGGCGGGGGGACAATGAGCAGTTCTTC.

At least ten counts were recorded for this clonotype. This chain joins TRBV20-1 and TRBJ2-1, with D possibly TRBD1 on 6 matching bases. V was clipped by 8 bases and J by 1 base, with 15 bases between them. CDR1 and CDR2 from the germline V gene are DFQATT and SNEGSKA (reference sequence). There are 14 residues in the CDR3. CDR3 in amino acids: CSYQGPLSYNEQFF. In DNA, the CDR3 is TGCAGTTATCAGGGGCCGCTATCCTACAATGAGCAGTTCTTC.

There are many counts of this clonotype. The J gene is TRBJ1-6, the V gene TRBV20-1; no clear D gene. Germline V CDR1 and CDR2: DFQATT, SNEGSKA (reference sequence). Trimming removed 1 base at V and 0 bases at J, with 4 bases between. This CDR3 is built from 14 residues. The CDR3 DNA reads as TGCAGTGCTAGAGGAAGCTCCTATAATTCACCCCTCCACTTT. It encodes CSARGSSYNSPLHF.

This chain links TRBV4-1 with TRBJ2-7, with 7 positions matching TRBD2. Germline CDR1 reads MGHRA; CDR2 reads YSYEKL. This CDR3 has 15 residues. J lost 1 base, V lost 2 bases, and 5 bases had no gene match. In DNA, the CDR3 is TGCGCCAGCAGCCAATATGGGGGGGGGTCCTACGAGCAGTACTTC. Translation: CASSQYGGGSYEQYF.

The chain uses TRBV7-9 and TRBJ2-6; 9 bases fit TRBD1. Germline CDR1 is SEHNR and CDR2 is FQNEAQ (reference sequence). The CDR3 runs to 17 residues. V was pared by 5 bases and J by 0 bases, with 5 bases of the junction left unmatched. As DNA, the CDR3 is TGTGCCAGCAGCCAGGGACAGGGCAACTCTGGGGCCAACGTCCTGACTTTC. Translation: CASSQGQGNSGANVLTF.

This clonotype showed up just a few times. This sequence joins TRBV29-1 and TRBJ1-2; D ambiguous. Trimming left V 7 bases short and J 0 bases short, with 12 bases between. CDR3 length: 13 residues. Germline-derived CDR1 and CDR2 are SQVTM and ANQGSEA. For the CDR3, the DNA is TGCAGCGCTTTGGACTTCCCTAACTATGGCTACACCTTC. It is translated as CSALDFPNYGYTF.

V gene TRBV20-1 combines with J gene TRBJ2-5, with 7 positions matching TRBD2. This CDR3 is built from 14 residues. The ends lost 3 bases at V and 5 bases at J; junction bases unmatched: 9. From germline, CDR1 is DFQATT and CDR2 SNEGSKA (reference sequence). The CDR3 region has the DNA TGCAGTGCTAGTCCGGGTGGACTAGAGGAGACCCAGTACTTC. This encodes CSASPGGLEETQYF.